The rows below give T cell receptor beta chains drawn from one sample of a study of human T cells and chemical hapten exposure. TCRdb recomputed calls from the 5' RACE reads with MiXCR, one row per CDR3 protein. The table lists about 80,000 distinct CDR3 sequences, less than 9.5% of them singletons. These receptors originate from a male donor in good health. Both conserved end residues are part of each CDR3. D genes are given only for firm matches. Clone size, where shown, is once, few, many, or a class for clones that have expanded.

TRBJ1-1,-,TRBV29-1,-,TGCAGCGTTGAAGTAGTTAAGGCCGGGGCCAGGGAGAACACTGAAGCTTTCTTT,CSVEVVKAGARENTEAFF
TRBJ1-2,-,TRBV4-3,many,TGCGCCAGCAGCCAAGATCGGAGGGGCCATGGCTACACCTTC,CASSQDRRGHGYTF
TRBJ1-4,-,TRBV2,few,TGTGCCAGCGGACTCGCAGGGAGTACAACTAATGAAAAACTGTTTTTT,CASGLAGSTTNEKLFF
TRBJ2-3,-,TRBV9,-,TGTGCCAGCAGCGTAGAGGGTAGCACAGATACGCAGTATTTT,CASSVEGSTDTQYF
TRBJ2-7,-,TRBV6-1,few,TGTGCCAGCAGTGAAGCTTTCGGGACCCTTCGTTGCGAGCAGTACTTC,CASSEAFGTLRCEQYF
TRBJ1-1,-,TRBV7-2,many,TGTGCCAGCAGGCTCGGGGGGGTGAATGAAGCTTTCTTT,CASRLGGVNEAFF
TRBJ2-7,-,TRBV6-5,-,TGTGCCAGCGGAGGGGCCTACGAGCAGTACTTC,CASGGAYEQYF
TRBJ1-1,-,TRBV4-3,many,TGCGCCAGCAGCCAAGATCCTACCGGGCCCTCGAACACTGAAGCTTTCTTT,CASSQDPTGPSNTEAFF
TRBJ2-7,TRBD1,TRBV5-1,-,TGCGCCAGCAGCTTGCCCGAATCCTTAACACCGGGACAGGAATCAGCCTACGAGCAGTACTTC,CASSLPESLTPGQESAYEQYF
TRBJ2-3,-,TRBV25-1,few,TGTGCCAGCAGTGAGCAGTCGGGGGCAGATACGCAGTATTTT,CASSEQSGADTQYF
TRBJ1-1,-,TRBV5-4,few,TGTGCCAGCAGCTCAGGTGGGGGAACTGAAGCTTTCTTT,CASSSGGGTEAFF
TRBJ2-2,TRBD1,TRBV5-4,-,TGTGCCAGCACAGGACAGGGCGGGACCGGGGAGCTGTTTTTT,CASTGQGGTGELFF
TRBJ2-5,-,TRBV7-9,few,TGTGCCAGCAGCTTATTCTCGGGCGGTGAGACCCAGTACTTC,CASSLFSGGETQYF
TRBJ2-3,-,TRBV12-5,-,TGTGCTAGTGGTTTCCCAAGGGGAGATACGCAGTATTTT,CASGFPRGDTQYF
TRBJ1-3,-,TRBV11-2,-,TGTGCCAGCAGCTTGAGTTCCACGAGGCTCTCTGGAAACACCATATATTTT,CASSLSSTRLSGNTIYF
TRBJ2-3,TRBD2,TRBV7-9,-,TGTGCCAGCAGACCCCCCGTAGCGGGGGGGCCGGGAGATACGCAGTATTTT,CASRPPVAGGPGDTQYF